These T cell receptor beta chains were read from a single sample in a study of a mutant IDH1 vaccine in newly diagnosed glioma. Assay: immunoSEQ multiplex PCR; the TCRdb copy retains only in-frame clones and omits some. The sample holds roughly 72,000 clones, roughly nine tenths seen once. Their antigens remain unidentified. Sample: PBMCs, taken from a glioma patient whose treatment included an IDH1 peptide vaccine. The receptor set was obtained from a woman aged 45-65 years with glioma. CDR3s leave out the opening cysteine and the closing phenylalanine or tryptophan. The D gene is left open where the match is weak.

J gene	V gene	D gene	CDR3 protein
TRBJ2-7	TRBV18	TRBD1	ASSPPDRVIIYEQY
TRBJ1-1	TRBV6-6	TRBD1	ASDLRGPNTEAF
TRBJ2-5	TRBV7-6	-	ASSVDGLQKKY
TRBJ2-7	TRBV10-2	TRBD2	ASSSLLAGGLGAYEQY
TRBJ1-1	TRBV25-1	-	ASSELGTTEAF
TRBJ1-2	TRBV7-9	-	ASSLLQDYGYT
TRBJ1-2	TRBV5-1	-	ASTARITGGGSGGYT
TRBJ2-1	TRBV2	TRBD2	ASSGLLAGRYNEQF
-	TRBV5-1	TRBD1	ASSPGGTGFYEQY
TRBJ2-7	TRBV28	TRBD2	ASSVSGAGGFYEQY
TRBJ1-1	TRBV5-1	-	ASAAIPNTEAF